The 21 T cell receptor beta chains below come from one sample, sequenced in a study of cytomegalovirus exposure and HLA in healthy donors. The PCR employed 60 Vbeta primers together with 13 Jbeta primers. Libraries were prepared by immunoSEQ multiplex PCR; TCRdb keeps only in-frame clonotypes and omits some of them. The sample includes 100,000 to 150,000 clones. Sequenced input: PBMCs. Source of these receptors: a man aged 18 to 30 in good health and CMV-seronegative.

CDR3 in amino acids: CASSEGTSAYNEQFF. The CDR3 DNA follows: TGTGCCAGCAGTGAAGGGACTAGTGCCTACAATGAGCAGTTCTTC. The chain recombines TRBV6-1 with TRBJ2-1; the match to TRBD2 covers 7 bases. The CDR3 is 15 residues long. J was trimmed by 2 bases and V by 1 base; bases with no gene match: 2. Germline assignment: CDR1 MNHNS and CDR2 SASEGT.

This chain joins TRBV6-6 and TRBJ1-1; weak D call: TRBD1 (5 bases). This CDR3 contains 15 residues. The germline V gene encodes CDR1 MNHNY and CDR2 SVGAGI (reference sequence). V gave up 6 bases and J gave up 4 bases, with 18 bases separating them. The chain's CDR3 is CASSVLREVTTEAFF. In DNA, the CDR3 is TGTGCCAGCAGCGTACTCAGGGAAGTTACCACTGAAGCTTTCTTT.

The chain couples TRBV7-2 to TRBJ1-1; D might be TRBD1 (5 bases). This CDR3 contains 14 residues. Germline CDR1 reads SGHTA; CDR2 reads FQGNSA. V gave up 4 bases and J gave up 2 bases, with 11 bases separating them. The CDR3 is CASSYGTPNTEAFF. CDR3 DNA: TGTGCCAGCAGCTACGGGACTCCCAACACTGAAGCTTTCTTT.

This chain links TRBV11-1 with TRBJ2-7; 7 nucleotides line up with TRBD1. The CDR3 has 15 amino acids. The trim removed 4 bases at V and 6 bases at J, leaving 12 bases unmatched. Looked up from germline, CDR1 is SGHAT and CDR2 is FQDESV (reference sequence). In nucleotides, the CDR3 is TGTGCCAGCAGCTACAGGGGACCCGGGGTAAGCGAGCAGTACTTC. Translated, it gives CASSYRGPGVSEQYF.

The rearrangement links TRBV19 to TRBJ1-2; D is unclear. The germline V gene has CDR1 LNHDA and CDR2 SQIVND (reference sequence). Trimming removed 6 bases from V and 2 bases from J, with 13 bases in between. The CDR3 runs 14 residues. The CDR3 protein is CASSKMQENYGYTF. The DNA of the CDR3 is TGTGCCAGTAGCAAAATGCAGGAAAACTATGGCTACACCTTC.

The J gene is TRBJ2-5, the V gene TRBV6-5; D may be TRBD2 (7 bases). TRBJ2-7 matches the DNA end more closely, so the J call is doubtful. CDR1 MNHEY and CDR2 SVGAGI come from the germline V gene. This CDR3 spans 15 amino acids. The CDR3 region is CASSSLGGRDYEQYF. CDR3 in DNA: TGTGCCAGCAGTTCCTTAGGGGGGAGGGACTACGAGCAGTACTTC.

V and J are TRBV5-1 and TRBJ2-7, with D possibly being TRBD1 (6 bases). Germline CDR1 SGHRS, CDR2 YFSETQ. The V end lost 4 bases, the J end lost 3 bases, and 14 bases lay between the germline ends. The CDR3 is 14 residues long. The chain's CDR3 is CASSAQGRSYEQYF. As DNA, the CDR3 is TGCGCCAGCAGCGCACAGGGTAGGAGCTACGAGCAGTACTTC.

The CDR3 DNA follows: TGTGCCAGTAGTATCTCGAACAGGGTGGTTGGGGCCAACGTCCTGACTTTC. Translation: CASSISNRVVGANVLTF. This chain links TRBV19 with TRBJ2-6, with D possibly matching TRBD1 (6 bases). Germline V gene lookup returns CDR1 LNHDA and CDR2 SQIVND (reference sequence). V was shortened by 3 bases and J by 3 bases, with 15 bases between the two germline ends. This CDR3 spans 17 amino acids.

This sequence joins TRBV10-3 and TRBJ1-1, with 7 bases matching TRBD1. The CDR3 has 16 residues. Germline V gene lookup returns CDR1 ENHRY and CDR2 SYGVKD. V shed 3 bases, J shed 5 bases, and the junction held 12 bases outside the gene matches. CDR3 amino acids: CAISDGGVRGVTEAFF. DNA of the CDR3: TGTGCCATCAGTGACGGCGGGGTCAGGGGGGTAACTGAAGCTTTCTTT.

The J gene is TRBJ1-4, the V gene TRBV5-5; 7 bases are shared with TRBD1. This CDR3 comprises 15 residues. Per germline, CDR1 SGHKS and CDR2 YYEKEE (reference sequence). The J segment lost 10 bases and the V segment lost 1 base, leaving 10 bases of the junction unmatched. The chain's CDR3 is CASSLPGQPLGKLFF. As DNA, the CDR3 is TGTGCCAGCAGCTTGCCGGGACAGCCCCTTGGAAAACTGTTTTTT.

This rearrangement joins TRBV27 to TRBJ2-7, with TRBD2 matching 7 bases. The V and J ends lost 3 bases and 4 bases, in that order; junction bases with no gene match: 6. The CDR3 covers 14 residues. Germline loops: CDR1 MNHEY, CDR2 SMNVEV (reference sequence). CDR3 bases: TGTGCCAGCAGTTTCCAGCGGGATGAATACGAGCAGTACTTC. Translated, it gives CASSFQRDEYEQYF.

The CDR3 here is CAQRDRGNYGYTF. CDR3 coding DNA: TGTGCCCAGCGGGACAGGGGAAACTATGGCTACACCTTC. The chain employs TRBV2 and TRBJ1-2; 10 nucleotides match TRBD1. The CDR3 is 13 amino acids. The junction had 5 bases not matched to a gene; V was cut back by 11 bases and J by 2 bases. Germline CDR1 is SNHLY and CDR2 is FYNNEI.

The chain carries TRBV30 and TRBJ2-2; 7 bases are shared with TRBD2. The CDR3 runs to 15 residues. After removal of 4 bases from V and 8 bases from J, the junction contained 13 bases not matched to a gene. Germline CDR1 and CDR2: GTSNPN and SVGIG (reference sequence). For the CDR3, the DNA is TGTGCCTGGACCGGGAGCGGGGCCCGCTTTGGGGAGCTGTTTTTT. Protein product: CAWTGSGARFGELFF.

The V and J genes are TRBV5-5 and TRBJ2-7, with D possibly matching TRBD1 (6 bases). CDR3 size: 17 residues. V was pared by 3 bases and J by 0 bases, with 19 bases between. CDR1 is SGHKS and CDR2 is YYEKEE in the germline V gene (reference sequence). The CDR3: CASSWQPGHRSSYEQYF. The CDR3 DNA sequence: TGTGCCAGCAGCTGGCAACCGGGACATAGAAGCTCCTACGAGCAGTACTTC. Full variable domain (remainder filled in from reference TRBV5-5 and TRBJ2-7): DAGVTQSPTHLIKTRGQQVTLRCSPISGHKSVSWYQQVLGQGPQFIFQYYEKEERGRGNFPDRFSARQFPNYSSELNVNALLLGDSALYLCASSWQPGHRSSYEQYFGPGTRLTVT.

The CDR3 loop reads CASSPVVSGGTYEQYF. CDR3 coding DNA: TGTGCCAGCTCACCAGTAGTTAGCGGGGGGACCTACGAGCAGTACTTC. V gene TRBV18 combines with J gene TRBJ2-7; 10 nucleotides line up with TRBD2. J gave up 2 bases and V 2 bases, and 6 bases lay outside the gene matches. Germline loops: CDR1 KGHSH, CDR2 LQKENI. This CDR3 has 16 amino acids.

V gene TRBV2 combines with J gene TRBJ1-5; 8 positions agree with TRBD1. From germline, CDR1 is SNHLY and CDR2 FYNNEI. The CDR3 runs to 16 residues. V lost 4 bases to trimming and J lost 1 base; unmatched junction nucleotides: 6. The CDR3 region has the DNA TGTGCCAGCAGTGTGGGGACAGGTCGGAGCAATCAGCCCCAGCATTTT. Its protein is CASSVGTGRSNQPQHF.

This chain joins TRBV5-4 and TRBJ1-1; possible D gene TRBD1, 5 bases. The length of the CDR3 is 14 residues. The V gene lost 4 bases and the J gene lost 7 bases, with 17 bases spanning the gap. Looked up from germline, CDR1 is SGHNT and CDR2 is YYREEE (reference sequence). This CDR3 is CASSRQTGEDEAFF. The CDR3 nucleotides read TGTGCCAGCAGCCGACAGACGGGCGAGGATGAAGCTTTCTTT.

CDR3 sequence (DNA): TGTGCCACCAGCAGAGAAAGCCTAGCGAGGTACGAGCAGTACTTC. Amino acids: CATSRESLARYEQYF. The J gene is TRBJ2-7, the V gene TRBV15; weak D call: TRBD2 (6 bases). The CDR3 is 15 amino acids. Germline V gene data show CDR1 as LNHNV and CDR2 as YYDKDF (reference sequence). V gave up 0 bases and J gave up 4 bases, with 13 bases separating them.

The rearrangement links TRBV20-1 to TRBJ2-7; D gene unclear. With 5 bases removed from V and 4 bases from J, the gap between germline ends came to 9 bases. This CDR3 spans 11 amino acids. Germline V gene sequence: CDR1 DFQATT, CDR2 SNEGSKA (reference sequence). The CDR3 loop reads CSASERYEQYF. For the CDR3, the DNA is TGCAGTGCTTCAGAACGTTACGAGCAGTACTTC.

Notes on this clone: At the DNA level, this CDR3 is encoded by other sequences in the same sample as well. The rearrangement links TRBV5-1 to TRBJ2-2; D is possibly TRBD2 (6 bases). Germline V gene lookup returns CDR1 SGHRS and CDR2 YFSETQ. The CDR3 loop spans 15 amino acids. Trimming shortened V by 4 bases and J by 2 bases, and 12 bases separated the two germline ends. The CDR3 region has the DNA TGCGCCAGCAGCCTGGCCGGGGGTAACACCGGGGAGCTGTTTTTT. This codes for CASSLAGGNTGELFF.

This chain connects TRBV5-6 to TRBJ2-3, with TRBD2 matching over 12 bases. Germline lookup yields CDR1 SGHDT and CDR2 YYEEEE. This CDR3 is built from 17 residues. Trimming removed 0 bases from V and 3 bases from J; junction bases left unmatched: 5. The CDR3 DNA reads as TGTGCCAGCAGCTTGGTGACTAGCGGGAGTAGTACAGATACGCAGTATTTT. It translates to CASSLVTSGSSTDTQYF.